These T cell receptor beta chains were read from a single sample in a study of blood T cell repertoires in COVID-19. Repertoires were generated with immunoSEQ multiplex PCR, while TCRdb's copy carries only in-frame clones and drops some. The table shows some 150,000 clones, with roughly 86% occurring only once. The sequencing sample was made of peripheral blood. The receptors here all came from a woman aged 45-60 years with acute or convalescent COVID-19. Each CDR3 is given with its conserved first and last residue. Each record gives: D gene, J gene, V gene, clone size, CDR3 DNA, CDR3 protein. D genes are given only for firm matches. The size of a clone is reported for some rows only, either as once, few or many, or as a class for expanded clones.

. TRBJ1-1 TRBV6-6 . TGTGCCAGCAGTTACTCTCGGGGCACTGAAGCTTTCTTT CASSYSRGTEAFF
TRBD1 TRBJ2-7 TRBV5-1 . TGCGCCAGCAGCTTGGCAGGGGGCCTCTCCTACGAGCAGTACTTC CASSLAGGLSYEQYF
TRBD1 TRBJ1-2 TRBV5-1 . TGCGCCAGCAGCTTGCGGGCCTTACCGGGACAGGGGCCTGGCTACACCTTC CASSLRALPGQGPGYTF
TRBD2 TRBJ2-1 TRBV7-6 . TGTGCCAGCAGCTTTAGCGGGAGCTCCTACAATGAGCAGTTCTTC CASSFSGSSYNEQFF
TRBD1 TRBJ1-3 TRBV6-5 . TGTGCCAGCAGAGAGACAGGGGATGGAAACACCATATATTTT CASRETGDGNTIYF
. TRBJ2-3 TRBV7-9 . TGTGCCAGCAGCTTTGGAGGGTACACAGATACGCAGTATTTT CASSFGGYTDTQYF
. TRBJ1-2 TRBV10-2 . TGCGCCAGCAGTAACTATAGGGACATTTATGGCTACACCTTC CASSNYRDIYGYTF
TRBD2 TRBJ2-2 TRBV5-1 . TGCGCCAGCAGCCCTGCCACTAGCGGGAGCCCCGGGGAGCTGTTTTTT CASSPATSGSPGELFF
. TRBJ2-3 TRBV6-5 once TGTGCCAGCAGTTACTCGAGACAGGTCAGCCCAGATACGCAGTATTTT CASSYSRQVSPDTQYF
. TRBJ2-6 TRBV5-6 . TGTGCCAGCAGCGGCGGACAGATGGAGTCTGGGGCCAACGTCCTGACTTTC CASSGGQMESGANVLTF
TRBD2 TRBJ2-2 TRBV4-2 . TGTGCCAGCAGCCAAAAAGGACTAGGCCCGGGGGAGCTGTTTTTT CASSQKGLGPGELFF